Following are 22 T cell receptor beta chains from one sample sequenced in a study of T cell repertoires in ileal Crohn's disease. Clones were sequenced by immunoSEQ multiplex PCR, and TCRdb holds only the in-frame ones, with some missing. Of about 15,000 clones listed, roughly three quarters are singletons. Time point of the sample: inflamed ileum from the surgical specimen. Sequencing input: ileal tissue. These receptors all stem from an adult with Crohn's disease.

This clone has only a few counts. V and J are TRBV5-1 and TRBJ1-3; D gene ambiguous. CDR3 length: 16 amino acids. Germline V lookup: CDR1 SGHRS, CDR2 YFSETQ. V dropped 0 bases and J dropped 3 bases, with 13 bases sitting between them. CDR3 sequence (DNA): TGCGCCAGCAGCTTGGGGTCAGGCGGGTATGGAAACACCATATATTTT. Encoded protein: CASSLGSGGYGNTIYF.

V and J are TRBV5-1 and TRBJ2-3, with D perhaps given as TRBD1 or TRBD2 (5 bases each). Deletions cut 2 bases from V and 4 bases from J, with 17 bases between. Per the germline V gene, CDR1 is SGHRS and CDR2 is YFSETQ. The CDR3 loop spans 16 amino acids. CDR3 coding DNA: TGCGCCAGCAGCTTCCCGGGACCTCAAGGCGCAGATACGCAGTATTTT. Translating it yields CASSFPGPQGADTQYF.

This rearrangement joins TRBV6-6 to TRBJ2-7; 9 nucleotides match TRBD1. J was trimmed by 3 bases and V by 6 bases; bases with no gene match: 6. This CDR3 has 14 amino acids. CDR1 is MNHNY and CDR2 is SVGAGI in the germline V gene (reference sequence). The CDR3 loop is CASSKQGAGYEQYF. The CDR3 DNA follows: TGTGCCAGCAGCAAACAGGGGGCAGGCTACGAGCAGTACTTC.

The chain has TRBV25-1 and TRBJ1-2; D gene uncertain. The germline V gene has CDR1 MGHDK and CDR2 SYGVNS. The CDR3 extends over 12 amino acids. The V end lost 6 bases, the J end lost 0 bases, and 5 bases lay between the germline ends. CDR3 DNA: TGTGCCAGCAGGCACTCTAACTATGGCTACACCTTC. Translation: CASRHSNYGYTF.

This sequence joins TRBV19 and TRBJ2-2, with D perhaps TRBD2 (7 bases). The V and J ends lost 6 bases and 4 bases respectively, with 15 bases between them. Germline CDR1 reads LNHDA; CDR2 reads SQIVND (reference sequence). This CDR3 is 15 amino acids long. The CDR3 DNA reads TGTGCCAGTAGGCCCGCCGGGGGGCCCACCGGGGAGCTGTTTTTT. Translated, it gives CASRPAGGPTGELFF.

The chain links TRBV5-1 to TRBJ2-1; the match to TRBD2 covers 10 bases. V trimming: 6 bases; J trimming: 7 bases; junction bases outside the gene matches: 7. The CDR3 length is 14 residues. The V gene's germline CDR1 is SGHRS and CDR2 YFSETQ. CDR3 in DNA: TGCGCCAGCACCCATACTAGCGGGAAAAATGAGCAGTTCTTC. Translating gives CASTHTSGKNEQFF.

This chain connects TRBV11-3 to TRBJ2-2; TRBD2 is a possible D gene (5 bases). Between the trimmed V and J ends, which lost 1 base and 4 bases, there was a span of 13 bases. CDR1 and CDR2 (germline): SGHNT, YENEEA. The CDR3 runs to 16 residues. The CDR3 sequence is CASSLGAGRGTGELFF. The CDR3, as DNA: TGTGCCAGCAGCTTAGGGGCAGGCCGGGGCACCGGGGAGCTGTTTTTT.

This clone was counted between two and nine times. Distinct nucleotide sequences in the sample also encode this CDR3. V and J are TRBV6-1 and TRBJ1-1, with D unclear. Germline CDR1 reads MNHNS; CDR2 reads SASEGT. The CDR3 extends over 13 amino acids. Trimming cost V 3 bases and J 1 base, with 6 bases left between them. The CDR3 protein is CASSDIQNTEAFF. DNA of the CDR3: TGTGCCAGCAGTGACATACAGAACACTGAAGCTTTCTTT.

The chain carries TRBV27 and TRBJ2-7; no clear D. V was trimmed by 3 bases and J by 1 base, leaving 13 bases between them. Germline loops: CDR1 MNHEY, CDR2 SMNVEV (reference sequence). The CDR3 runs 15 residues. CDR3 loop: CASSLAPGTSYEQYF. The CDR3 nucleotides are TGTGCCAGCAGTTTGGCCCCGGGCACTTCCTACGAGCAGTACTTC.

This rearrangement joins TRBV6-6 to TRBJ1-4, with D perhaps matching TRBD1 (5 bases). CDR3 length: 15 amino acids. CDR1 and CDR2 from the germline V gene are MNHNY and SVGAGI (reference sequence). V gave up 5 bases and J gave up 3 bases, with 13 bases separating them. The CDR3 loop is CASSGAGFPNEKLFF. The CDR3 bases are TGTGCCAGCAGTGGGGCCGGGTTTCCTAATGAAAAACTGTTTTTT.

This clone was detected only a few times. This chain connects TRBV19 to TRBJ1-2; D remains unclear. There are 15 residues in the CDR3. Germline CDR1 and CDR2: LNHDA and SQIVND (reference sequence). V dropped 7 bases and J dropped 3 bases, with 18 bases sitting between them. In DNA, the CDR3 is TGTGCCAGTACCTCTCCCCGGGATCGTCACTATGGCTACACCTTC. Its translation: CASTSPRDRHYGYTF.

V usage is TRBV6-6 and J usage is TRBJ1-1, with D perhaps matching TRBD1 (5 bases). Per the germline V gene, CDR1 is MNHNY and CDR2 is SVGAGI (reference sequence). The V gene lost 6 bases and the J gene lost 10 bases, with 9 bases spanning the gap. The CDR3 length is 10 residues. This CDR3 reads CASSYQGAFF. The CDR3, as DNA: TGTGCCAGCAGCTATCAGGGAGCTTTCTTT.

The chain carries TRBV28 and TRBJ1-2, with D possibly TRBD1 on 5 matching bases. This CDR3 has 17 amino acids. The V end was cut by 7 bases, the J end by 0 bases, with 21 bases between. CDR1 MDHEN and CDR2 SYDVKM come from the germline V gene. CDR3 bases: TGTGCCAGCAACGTCGGGTCTGCTCAGGGAGCTAACTATGGCTACACCTTC. Translated, it gives CASNVGSAQGANYGYTF.

CDR3 in DNA: TGTGCCAGCTCCGATATCTCGGGCAATCAGCCCCAGCATTTT. Its translation: CASSDISGNQPQHF. This chain links TRBV25-1 with TRBJ1-5; D unresolved. Per germline, CDR1 MGHDK and CDR2 SYGVNS. This CDR3 spans 14 amino acids. V lost 8 bases, J lost 2 bases, and 13 bases lay in between.

This rearrangement joins TRBV9 to TRBJ2-6; D is unresolved. This CDR3 spans 14 amino acids. Germline values: CDR1 SGDLS, CDR2 YYNGEE. The V gene lost 3 bases and the J gene lost 4 bases, with 8 bases spanning the gap. The CDR3 loop is CASSDSGGANVLTF. The CDR3 nucleotides are TGTGCCAGCAGCGATAGTGGGGGGGCCAACGTCCTGACTTTC.

DNA for the CDR3: TGCAGCGTCGAGGGGGAGGCCTACGAGCAGTACTTC. This codes for CSVEGEAYEQYF. The gene calls are TRBV29-1 and TRBJ2-7; D might be TRBD1 or TRBD2, each matching 6 bases. This CDR3 region has 12 residues. Per the germline V gene, CDR1 is SQVTM and CDR2 is ANQGSEA. Deletions cut 6 bases from V and 2 bases from J, with 11 bases between.

The rearrangement joins TRBV28 to TRBJ1-4; D is uncertain. Germline CDR1 MDHEN, CDR2 SYDVKM. The CDR3 totals 13 residues. V lost 7 bases and J lost 12, with 18 bases in between. CDR3 DNA sequence: TGTGCCAGCACAGGTCCAGTACTGCCAGAACTGTTTTTT. Translation: CASTGPVLPELFF.

This chain joins TRBV4-3 and TRBJ2-1; 7 bases match TRBD2. Trimming took 2 bases from V and 4 from J; bases not matched to a gene: 8. Germline V gene sequence: CDR1 LGHNA, CDR2 YSLEER. CDR3 size: 16 residues. This CDR3 reads CASSQSAGTSYNEQFF. In DNA form, the CDR3 reads TGCGCCAGCAGCCAATCAGCGGGAACGTCTTACAATGAGCAGTTCTTC.

This clone occurred once. This chain uses TRBV18 with TRBJ1-4; possible D gene TRBD1, 5 bases. V was clipped by 6 bases and J by 5 bases, with 7 bases between them. The V gene's germline CDR1 is KGHSH and CDR2 LQKENI. This CDR3 has 12 amino acids. The chain's CDR3 is CASSRGNEKLFF. The CDR3 coding sequence is TGTGCCAGCTCGCGGGGGAATGAAAAACTGTTTTTT.

V is TRBV7-9 and J is TRBJ1-2, with D unclear. V lost 1 base and J lost 8, with 11 bases in between. CDR3 length: 13 amino acids. CDR1 is SEHNR and CDR2 is FQNEAQ in the germline V gene (reference sequence). In DNA form, the CDR3 reads TGTGCCAGCAGCTTAGAGACTGTTGGCGGCTACACCTTC. This gives the protein CASSLETVGGYTF.

The chain is built from TRBV19 and TRBJ1-5; no firm D call. Germline CDR1 reads LNHDA; CDR2 reads SQIVND (reference sequence). This CDR3 is 13 amino acids long. The germline V and J ends were trimmed by 11 bases and 5 bases, with 16 bases remaining between them. CDR3 sequence: CASGYRLDQPQHF. Written as DNA, the CDR3 is TGTGCCTCAGGTTACCGGTTGGATCAGCCCCAGCATTTT.

This clone occurred once. The rearrangement links TRBV15 to TRBJ2-7; 10 positions agree with TRBD1. CDR1 and CDR2 from the germline V gene are LNHNV and YYDKDF (reference sequence). The ends lost 5 bases at V and 6 bases at J; junction bases unmatched: 7. This CDR3 region has 14 residues. Written as DNA, the CDR3 is TGTGCCACCAGCTTAGGCGGGACAGGGGTCGAGCAGTACTTC. Its translation is CATSLGGTGVEQYF.